The T cell receptor beta chain under discussion was sequenced for a study of CD8+CD57+ T cells in acquired aplastic anemia. According to the study, genomic DNA was the template for TCR beta VDJ and CDR3 profiling. TCRdb processed the reads anew with MiXCR; each CDR3 protein has one entry. The table shows over 250,000 distinct CDR3 sequences, with under 65% occurring only once. The study, taken as a whole, reports: Sharing between patients and controls was observed for twenty-nine CD8+ CDR3 sequences.

Regarding this clonotype: As yet, its antigen is unknown.

It was patients with CD8+CD57+ cell expansion by flow cytometry who were chosen for sequencing. Germline CDR1 and CDR2: SNHLY and FYNNEI. V dropped 6 bases and J dropped 5 bases, with 15 bases sitting between them. The CDR3 extends over 14 amino acids. Material for sequencing was sorted CD4+, CD8+, or CD8+CD57+ T cells (not recorded which) from PBMCs. The rearrangement links TRBV2 to TRBJ2-3; D might be TRBD2 (6 bases). This clonotype was obtained from a human donor with aplastic anemia. CDR3 bases: TGTGCCAGCAGGGTCCTTGGGACTCTAGATACGCAGTATTTT. This encodes CASRVLGTLDTQYF.